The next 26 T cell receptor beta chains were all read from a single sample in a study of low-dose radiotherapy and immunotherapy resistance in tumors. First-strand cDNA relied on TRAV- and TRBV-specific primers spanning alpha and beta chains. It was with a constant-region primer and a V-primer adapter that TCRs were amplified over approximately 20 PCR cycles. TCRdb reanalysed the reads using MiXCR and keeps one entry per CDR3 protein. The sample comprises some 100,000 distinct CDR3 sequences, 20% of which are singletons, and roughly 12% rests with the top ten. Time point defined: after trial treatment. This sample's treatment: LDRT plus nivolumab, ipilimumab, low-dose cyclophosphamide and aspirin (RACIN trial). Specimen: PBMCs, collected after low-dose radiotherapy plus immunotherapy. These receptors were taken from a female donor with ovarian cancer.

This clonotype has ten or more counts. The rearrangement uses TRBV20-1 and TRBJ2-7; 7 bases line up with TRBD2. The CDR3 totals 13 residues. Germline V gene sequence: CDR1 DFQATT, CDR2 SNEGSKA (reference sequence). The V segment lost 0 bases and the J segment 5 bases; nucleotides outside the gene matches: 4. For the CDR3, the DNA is TGCAGTGCTAGAGATCCGGCGGGGGACGAGCAGTACTTC. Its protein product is CSARDPAGDEQYF.

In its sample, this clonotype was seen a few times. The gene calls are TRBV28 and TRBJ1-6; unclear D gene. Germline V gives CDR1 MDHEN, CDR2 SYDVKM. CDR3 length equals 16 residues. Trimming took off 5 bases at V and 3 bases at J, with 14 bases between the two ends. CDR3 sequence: CASSTAAGSYNSPLHF. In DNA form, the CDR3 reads TGTGCCAGCAGTACAGCTGCGGGCAGCTATAATTCACCCCTCCACTTT.

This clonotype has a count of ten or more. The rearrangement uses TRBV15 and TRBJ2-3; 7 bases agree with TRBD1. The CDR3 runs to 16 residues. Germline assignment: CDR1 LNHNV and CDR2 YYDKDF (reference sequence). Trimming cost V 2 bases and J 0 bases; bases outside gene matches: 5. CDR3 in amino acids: CATSRYVTGSTDTQYF. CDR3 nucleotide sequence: TGTGCCACCAGCAGATACGTGACAGGGAGCACAGATACGCAGTATTTT. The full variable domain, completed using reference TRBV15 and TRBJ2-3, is DAMVIQNPRYQVTQFGKPVTLSCSQTLNHNVMYWYQQKSSQAPKLLFHYYDKDFNNEADTPDNFQSRRPNTSFCFLDIRSPGLGDTAMYLCATSRYVTGSTDTQYFGPGTRLTVL.

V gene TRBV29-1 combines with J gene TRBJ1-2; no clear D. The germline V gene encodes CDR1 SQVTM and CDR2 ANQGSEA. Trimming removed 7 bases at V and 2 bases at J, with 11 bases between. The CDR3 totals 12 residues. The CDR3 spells CSALLVNYGYTF. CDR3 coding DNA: TGCAGCGCCCTACTCGTGAACTATGGCTACACCTTC.

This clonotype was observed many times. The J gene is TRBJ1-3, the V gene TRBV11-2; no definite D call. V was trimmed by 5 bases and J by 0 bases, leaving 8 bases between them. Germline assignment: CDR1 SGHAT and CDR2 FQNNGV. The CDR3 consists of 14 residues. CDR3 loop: CASSRSISGNTIYF. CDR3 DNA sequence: TGTGCCAGCAGCCGATCAATCTCTGGAAACACCATATATTTT.

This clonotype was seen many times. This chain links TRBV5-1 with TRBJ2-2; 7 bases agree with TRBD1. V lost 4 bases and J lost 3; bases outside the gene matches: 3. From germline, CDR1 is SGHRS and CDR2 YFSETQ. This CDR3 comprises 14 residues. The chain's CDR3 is CASSMGQYTGELFF. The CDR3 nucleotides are TGCGCCAGCAGCATGGGACAGTACACCGGGGAGCTGTTTTTT.

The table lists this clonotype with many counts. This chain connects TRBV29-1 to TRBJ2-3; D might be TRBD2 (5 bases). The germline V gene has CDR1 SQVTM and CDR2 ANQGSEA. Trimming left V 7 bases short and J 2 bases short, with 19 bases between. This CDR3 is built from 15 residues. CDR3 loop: CSGLDSPRYTDTQYF. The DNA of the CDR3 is TGCAGCGGACTGGACTCTCCCCGATACACAGATACGCAGTATTTT.

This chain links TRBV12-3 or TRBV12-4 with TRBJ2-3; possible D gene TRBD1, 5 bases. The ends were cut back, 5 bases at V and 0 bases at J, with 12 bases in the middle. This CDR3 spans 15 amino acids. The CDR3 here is CASSRRAPSTDTQYF. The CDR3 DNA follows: TGTGCCAGCAGTCGCAGGGCGCCTAGCACAGATACGCAGTATTTT.

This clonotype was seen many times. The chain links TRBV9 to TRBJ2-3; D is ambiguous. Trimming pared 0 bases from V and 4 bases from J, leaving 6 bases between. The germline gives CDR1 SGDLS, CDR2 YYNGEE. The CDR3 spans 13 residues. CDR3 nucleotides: TGTGCCAGCAGCGTAGCTAGGGCAGATACGCAGTATTTT. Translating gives CASSVARADTQYF. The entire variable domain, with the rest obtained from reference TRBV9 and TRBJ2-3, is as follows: DSGVTQTPKHLITATGQRVTLRCSPRSGDLSVYWYQQSLDQGLQFLIQYYNGEERAKGNILERFSAQQFPDLHSELNLSSLELGDSALYFCASSVARADTQYFGPGTRLTVL.

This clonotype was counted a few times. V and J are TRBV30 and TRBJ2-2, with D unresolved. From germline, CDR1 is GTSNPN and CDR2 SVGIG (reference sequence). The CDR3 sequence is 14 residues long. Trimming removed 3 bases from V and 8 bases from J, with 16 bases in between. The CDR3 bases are TGTGCCTGGAGCGGTCGATCGGCGGCGGGGGAGCTGTTTTTT. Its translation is CAWSGRSAAGELFF.

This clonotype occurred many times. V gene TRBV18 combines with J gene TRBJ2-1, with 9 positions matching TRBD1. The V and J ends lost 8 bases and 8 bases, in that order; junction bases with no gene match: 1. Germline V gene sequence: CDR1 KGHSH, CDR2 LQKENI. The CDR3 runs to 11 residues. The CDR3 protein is CASTGGDEQFF. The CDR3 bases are TGTGCCAGCACAGGGGGCGATGAGCAGTTCTTC.

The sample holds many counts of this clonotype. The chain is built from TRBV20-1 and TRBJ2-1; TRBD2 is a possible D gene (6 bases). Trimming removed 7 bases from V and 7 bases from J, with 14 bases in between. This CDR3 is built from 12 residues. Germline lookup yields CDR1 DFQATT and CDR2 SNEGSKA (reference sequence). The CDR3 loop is CSVGTFGNEQFF. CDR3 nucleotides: TGCAGTGTAGGGACTTTCGGGAATGAGCAGTTCTTC.

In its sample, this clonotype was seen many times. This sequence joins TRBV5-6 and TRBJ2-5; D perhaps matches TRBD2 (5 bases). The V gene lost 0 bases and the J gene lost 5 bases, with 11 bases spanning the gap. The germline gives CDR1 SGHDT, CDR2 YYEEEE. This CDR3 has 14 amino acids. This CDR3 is CASSLVGLIETQYF. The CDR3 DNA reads TGTGCCAGCAGCTTGGTCGGACTTATTGAGACCCAGTACTTC.

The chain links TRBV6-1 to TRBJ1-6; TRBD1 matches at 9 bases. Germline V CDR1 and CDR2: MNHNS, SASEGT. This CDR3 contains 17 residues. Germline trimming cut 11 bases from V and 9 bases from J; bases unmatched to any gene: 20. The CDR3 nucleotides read TGTGCCTCCCGACGCTCCACCGGGACAGGGAATGCTTCACCCCTCCACTTT. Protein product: CASRRSTGTGNASPLHF.

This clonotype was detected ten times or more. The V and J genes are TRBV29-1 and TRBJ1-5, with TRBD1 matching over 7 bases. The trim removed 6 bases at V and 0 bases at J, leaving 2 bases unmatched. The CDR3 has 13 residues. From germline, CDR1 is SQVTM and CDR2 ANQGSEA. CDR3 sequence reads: CSVRQGSNQPQHF. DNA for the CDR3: TGCAGCGTCCGACAGGGTAGCAATCAGCCCCAGCATTTT.

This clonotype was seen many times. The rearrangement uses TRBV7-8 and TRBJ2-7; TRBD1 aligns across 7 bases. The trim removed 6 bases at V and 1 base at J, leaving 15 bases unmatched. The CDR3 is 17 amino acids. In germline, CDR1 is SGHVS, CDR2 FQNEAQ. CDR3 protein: CASSFPKATGPSYEQYF. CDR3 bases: TGTGCCAGCAGTTTCCCGAAAGCGACAGGGCCTTCCTACGAGCAGTACTTC.

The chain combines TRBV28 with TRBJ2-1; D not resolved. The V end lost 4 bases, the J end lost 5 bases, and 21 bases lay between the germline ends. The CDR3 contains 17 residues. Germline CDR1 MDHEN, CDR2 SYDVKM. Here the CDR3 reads CASSSTEIGFNNNEQFF. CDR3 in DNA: TGTGCCAGCAGTTCCACAGAGATTGGGTTCAACAACAATGAGCAGTTCTTC.

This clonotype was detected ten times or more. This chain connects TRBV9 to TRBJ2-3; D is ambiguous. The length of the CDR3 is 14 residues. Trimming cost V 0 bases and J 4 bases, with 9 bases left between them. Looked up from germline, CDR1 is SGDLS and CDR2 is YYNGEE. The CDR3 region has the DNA TGTGCCAGCAGCGTAGGGTGGAAGGCAGATACGCAGTATTTT. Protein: CASSVGWKADTQYF.

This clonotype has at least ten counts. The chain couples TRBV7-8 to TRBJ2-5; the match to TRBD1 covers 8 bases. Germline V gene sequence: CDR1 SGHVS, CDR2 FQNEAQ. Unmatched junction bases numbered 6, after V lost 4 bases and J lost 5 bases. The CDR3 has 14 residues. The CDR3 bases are TGTGCCAGCAGCTCGCGGACAGGGAGGGAGACCCAGTACTTC. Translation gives CASSSRTGRETQYF.

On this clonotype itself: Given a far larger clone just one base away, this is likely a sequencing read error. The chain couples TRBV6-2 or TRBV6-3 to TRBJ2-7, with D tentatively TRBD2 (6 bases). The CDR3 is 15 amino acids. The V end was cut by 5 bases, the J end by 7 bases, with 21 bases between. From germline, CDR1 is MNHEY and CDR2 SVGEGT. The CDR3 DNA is TGTGCCAGCAGTGTTGGCGGGACGAGGATCAATGAGCAGTACTTC. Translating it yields CASSVGGTRINEQYF.

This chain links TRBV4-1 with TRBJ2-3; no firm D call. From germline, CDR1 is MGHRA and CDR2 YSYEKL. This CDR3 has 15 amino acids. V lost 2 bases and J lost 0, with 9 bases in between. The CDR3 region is CASSQPSVSTDTQYF. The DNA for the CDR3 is TGCGCCAGCAGCCAACCCAGCGTAAGCACAGATACGCAGTATTTT.

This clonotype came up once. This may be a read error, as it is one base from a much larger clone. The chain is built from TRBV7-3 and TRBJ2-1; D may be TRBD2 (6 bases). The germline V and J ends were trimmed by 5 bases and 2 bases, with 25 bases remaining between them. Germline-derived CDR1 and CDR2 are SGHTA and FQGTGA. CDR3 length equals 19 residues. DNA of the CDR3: TGTGCCAGCAGCCCTCGACTAGTCGGCGTGGGGATCCCCTACAATGAGCAGTTCTTC. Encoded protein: CASSPRLVGVGIPYNEQFF.

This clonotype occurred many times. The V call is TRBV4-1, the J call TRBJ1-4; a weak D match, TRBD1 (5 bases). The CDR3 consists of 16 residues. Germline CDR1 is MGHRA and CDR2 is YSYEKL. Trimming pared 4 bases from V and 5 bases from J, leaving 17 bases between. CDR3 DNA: TGCGCCAGCAGCCGCGGGGGAGCGGGATTAAATGAAAAACTGTTTTTT. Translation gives CASSRGGAGLNEKLFF.

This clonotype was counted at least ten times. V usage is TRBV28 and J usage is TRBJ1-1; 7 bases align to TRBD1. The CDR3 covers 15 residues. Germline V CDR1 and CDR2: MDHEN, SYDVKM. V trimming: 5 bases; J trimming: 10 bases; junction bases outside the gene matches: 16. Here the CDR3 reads CASSPQGTALSLAFF. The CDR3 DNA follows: TGTGCCAGCAGTCCACAAGGGACAGCCCTCAGTTTAGCTTTCTTT.

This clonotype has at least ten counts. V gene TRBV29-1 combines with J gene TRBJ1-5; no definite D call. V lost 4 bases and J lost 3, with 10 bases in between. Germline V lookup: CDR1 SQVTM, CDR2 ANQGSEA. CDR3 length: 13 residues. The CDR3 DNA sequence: TGCAGCGTTGGGCAGGATTTCAATCAGCCCCAGCATTTT. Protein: CSVGQDFNQPQHF.

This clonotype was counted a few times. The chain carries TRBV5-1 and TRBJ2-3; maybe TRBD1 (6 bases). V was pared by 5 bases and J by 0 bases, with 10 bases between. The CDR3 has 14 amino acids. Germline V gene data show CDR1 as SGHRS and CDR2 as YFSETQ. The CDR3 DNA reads TGCGCCAGCAGGGCAGGGGCGAGCACAGATACGCAGTATTTT. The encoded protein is CASRAGASTDTQYF.